A selection of T cell receptor beta chains follows, all from one sample in a study of OX40 agonist ivuxolimab in advanced cancers. This table comes from immunoSEQ multiplex PCR, and its TCRdb copy is limited to in-frame clones, with some not included. The repertoire holds just over 60,000 clones, with under 95% as singletons. The material was CD4+ or CD8+ T cells sorted from blood, obtained in a trial of the OX40 agonist ivuxolimab. The receptors shown here come from an adult with an advanced solid tumor such as melanoma, head and neck, liver or kidney cancer. The CDR3 runs from the conserved cysteine through the conserved F or W. D genes are given only for firm matches. Size is omitted from some rows. Given values are once, few, many or a class for expanded clones.

>TRBJ1-3|TRBV11-2|NA|NA
TGTGCCAGCAGCTTAGTCGCGGCAGATGGAAACACCATATATTTT
CASSLVAADGNTIYF
>TRBJ1-5|TRBV15|NA|TRBD1
TGTGCCACCAGCTACGCGGCAGGGGGCCCCCAGCATTTT
CATSYAAGGPQHF
>TRBJ2-7|TRBV7-2|NA|NA
TGTGCCAGCAGCTCCCGGGGGACGGAGTACTACGAGCAGTACTTC
CASSSRGTEYYEQYF
>TRBJ1-1|TRBV27|NA|NA
TGTGCCAGCAGTGAGGGGTCGCGAGCTTTCTTT
CASSEGSRAFF
>TRBJ2-1|TRBV14|NA|TRBD2
TGTGCCAGCAGCCAAGGCTCCGGGACTACCTACAATGAGCAGTTCTTC
CASSQGSGTTYNEQFF
>TRBJ2-1|TRBV6-6|NA|NA
TGTGCCAGCAGTTACACCTCGGGAAGCTCCTACAATGAGCAGTTCTTC
CASSYTSGSSYNEQFF
>TRBJ2-2|TRBV14|NA|TRBD1
TGTGCCAGCAGCCAGAGACAGGGGGCGCAATCCGGGGAGCTGTTTTTT
CASSQRQGAQSGELFF
>TRBJ2-1|TRBV19|NA|TRBD2
TGTGCCAGTAGCCGGGGACTAGCGGGAGGTGTCTACAATGAGCAGTTCTTC
CASSRGLAGGVYNEQFF
>TRBJ1-1|TRBV6-6|NA|NA
TGTGCCAGCAGTTACTCGGCCGGGAACACTGAAGCTTTCTTT
CASSYSAGNTEAFF
>TRBJ2-5|TRBV27|once|NA
TGTGCCAGCAGTTTATTCCTAGGGCAAGAGACCCAGTACTTC
CASSLFLGQETQYF
>TRBJ2-7|TRBV5-3|NA|TRBD1
TGTGCCAGCAGCTTGTCCGGGACAGGGGGTTACGAGCAGTACTTC
CASSLSGTGGYEQYF
>TRBJ1-5|TRBV27|NA|TRBD1
TGTGCCAGCAGTGAAGGGACAGGGGGTTATCAGCCCCAGCATTTT
CASSEGTGGYQPQHF
>TRBJ2-2|TRBV6-4|once|TRBD2
TGTGCCAGCAGTGAAAGCGGGAGCGGCACCGGGGAGCTGTTTTTT
CASSESGSGTGELFF
>TRBJ2-7|TRBV7-2|NA|NA
TGTGCCAGCAGCTTAGAGGACAGCTACGAGCAGTACTTC
CASSLEDSYEQYF
>TRBJ2-7|TRBV5-1|medium-sized|TRBD2
TGCGCCAGCGGGACTAGCGGCGGGCACGAGCAGTACTTC
CASGTSGGHEQYF
>TRBJ2-3|TRBV29-1|NA|NA
TGCAGCGTTGAAACTGGTCACGAAGGGTACGTCACAGATACGCAGTATTTT
CSVETGHEGYVTDTQYF
>TRBJ1-2|TRBV6-4|NA|NA
TGTGCCAGCAGTCCGGGCCAGACTTCCTATGGCTACACCTTC
CASSPGQTSYGYTF
>TRBJ1-1|TRBV6-5|NA|NA
TGTGCCAGCAGTTACTCGAACGGGAACACTGAAGCTTTCTTT
CASSYSNGNTEAFF
>TRBJ2-1|TRBV7-9|NA|TRBD1
TGTGCCAGCAGCCCTAGACAGGGGTCCTCCTACAATGAGCAGTTCTTC
CASSPRQGSSYNEQFF
>TRBJ2-7|TRBV28|NA|TRBD2
TGTGCCAGCAGTTCCTCCCAGCGGGAGAGGTACGAGCAGTACTTC
CASSSSQRERYEQYF
>TRBJ1-4|TRBV27|NA|NA
TGTGCCAGCAGTTTATCAGGGGGTCTCTTTGAAAAACTGTTTTTT
CASSLSGGLFEKLFF
>TRBJ2-2|TRBV19|NA|TRBD2
TGTGCCAGTAGTAGGTGGGGACTAGCGGTCTGGGGCACCGGGGAGCTGTTTTTT
CASSRWGLAVWGTGELFF
>TRBJ2-7|TRBV9|NA|NA
TGTGCCAGCAGCCCGTTAGACGGGTCCTATCCGAACGAGCAGTACTTC
CASSPLDGSYPNEQYF
>TRBJ2-7|TRBV19|NA|TRBD2
TGTGCCAGTAGCGCCGCTCCACGGGACTACGGCTACGAGCAGTACTTC
CASSAAPRDYGYEQYF
>TRBJ2-1|TRBV29-1|NA|TRBD2
TGCAGCGTCCCAGGCCTAGCGGGACCAAATGAGCAGTTCTTC
CSVPGLAGPNEQFF